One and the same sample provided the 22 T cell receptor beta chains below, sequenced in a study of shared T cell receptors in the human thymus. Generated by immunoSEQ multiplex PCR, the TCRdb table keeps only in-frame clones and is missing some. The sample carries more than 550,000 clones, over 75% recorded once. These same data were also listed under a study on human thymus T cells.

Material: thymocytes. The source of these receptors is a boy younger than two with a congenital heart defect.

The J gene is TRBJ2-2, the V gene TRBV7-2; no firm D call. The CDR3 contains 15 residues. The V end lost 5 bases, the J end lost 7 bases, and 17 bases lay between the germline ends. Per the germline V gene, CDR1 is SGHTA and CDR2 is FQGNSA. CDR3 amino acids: CASSNWAKVGGELFF. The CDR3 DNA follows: TGTGCCAGCAGCAACTGGGCCAAAGTCGGCGGGGAGCTGTTTTTT.

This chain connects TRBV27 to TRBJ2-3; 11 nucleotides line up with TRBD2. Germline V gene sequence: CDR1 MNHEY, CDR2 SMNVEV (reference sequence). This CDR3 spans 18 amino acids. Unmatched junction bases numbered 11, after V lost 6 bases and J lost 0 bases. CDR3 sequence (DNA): TGTGCCAGCAGCCTTTATCCTCGGACTAGCGGGAGCACAGATACGCAGTATTTT. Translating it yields CASSLYPRTSGSTDTQYF.

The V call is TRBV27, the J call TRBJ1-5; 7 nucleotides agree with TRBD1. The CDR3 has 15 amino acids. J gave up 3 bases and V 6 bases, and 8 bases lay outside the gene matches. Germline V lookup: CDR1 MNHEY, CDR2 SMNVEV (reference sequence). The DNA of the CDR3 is TGTGCCAGCAGGGGGAAAGGACAGGCCAATCAGCCCCAGCATTTT. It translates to CASRGKGQANQPQHF.

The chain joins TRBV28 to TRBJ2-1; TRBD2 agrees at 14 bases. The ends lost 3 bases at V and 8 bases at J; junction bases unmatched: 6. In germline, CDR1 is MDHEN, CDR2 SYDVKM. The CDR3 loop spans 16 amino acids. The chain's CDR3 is CASSFSGLAGDHEQFF. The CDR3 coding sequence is TGTGCCAGCAGTTTTTCGGGACTAGCGGGAGATCATGAGCAGTTCTTC.

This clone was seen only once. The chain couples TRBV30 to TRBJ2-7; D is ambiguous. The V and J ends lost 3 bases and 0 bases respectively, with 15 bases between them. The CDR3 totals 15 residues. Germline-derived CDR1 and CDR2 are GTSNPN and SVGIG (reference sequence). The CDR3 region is CAWRSESESSYEQYF. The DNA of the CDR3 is TGTGCCTGGAGGTCGGAGTCGGAATCCTCCTACGAGCAGTACTTC.

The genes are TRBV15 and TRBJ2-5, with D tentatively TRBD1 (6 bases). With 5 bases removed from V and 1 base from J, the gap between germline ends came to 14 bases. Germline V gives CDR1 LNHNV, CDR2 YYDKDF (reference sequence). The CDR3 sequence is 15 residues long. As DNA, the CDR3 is TGTGCCACCAGCGGCGACAGGACCTCCCAAGAGACCCAGTACTTC. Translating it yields CATSGDRTSQETQYF.

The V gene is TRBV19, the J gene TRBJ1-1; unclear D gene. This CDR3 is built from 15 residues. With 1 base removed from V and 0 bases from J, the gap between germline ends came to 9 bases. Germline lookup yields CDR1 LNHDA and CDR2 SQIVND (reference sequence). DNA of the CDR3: TGTGCCAGTAGTATAGGGCGGGGAATGAACACTGAAGCTTTCTTT. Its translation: CASSIGRGMNTEAFF.

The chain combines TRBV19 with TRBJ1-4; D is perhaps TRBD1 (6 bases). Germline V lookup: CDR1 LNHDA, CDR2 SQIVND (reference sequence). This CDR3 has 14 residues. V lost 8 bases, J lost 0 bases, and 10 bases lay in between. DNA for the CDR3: TGTGCCAGTCGTGGGGGCGCAACTAATGAAAAACTGTTTTTT. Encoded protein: CASRGGATNEKLFF.

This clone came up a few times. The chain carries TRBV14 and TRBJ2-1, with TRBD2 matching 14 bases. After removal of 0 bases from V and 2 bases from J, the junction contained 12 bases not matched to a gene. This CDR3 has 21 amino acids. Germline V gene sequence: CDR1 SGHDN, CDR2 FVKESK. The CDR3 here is CASSQEGKGTSGSRTYNEQFF. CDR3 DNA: TGTGCCAGCAGCCAAGAAGGTAAAGGGACTAGCGGGAGTAGAACCTACAATGAGCAGTTCTTC.

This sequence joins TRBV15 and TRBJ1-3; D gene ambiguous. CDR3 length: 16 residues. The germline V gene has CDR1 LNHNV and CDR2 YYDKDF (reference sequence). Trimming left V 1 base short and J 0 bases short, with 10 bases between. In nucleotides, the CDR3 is TGTGCCACCAGCAGAGGTGGAGCCCGCTCTGGAAACACCATATATTTT. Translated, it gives CATSRGGARSGNTIYF.

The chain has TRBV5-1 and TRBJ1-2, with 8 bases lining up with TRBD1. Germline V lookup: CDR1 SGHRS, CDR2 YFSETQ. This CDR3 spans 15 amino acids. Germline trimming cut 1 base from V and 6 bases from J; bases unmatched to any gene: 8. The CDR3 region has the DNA TGCGCCAGCAGCTTGAGAGGCCAGGGGGCTAATGGCTACACCTTC. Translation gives CASSLRGQGANGYTF.

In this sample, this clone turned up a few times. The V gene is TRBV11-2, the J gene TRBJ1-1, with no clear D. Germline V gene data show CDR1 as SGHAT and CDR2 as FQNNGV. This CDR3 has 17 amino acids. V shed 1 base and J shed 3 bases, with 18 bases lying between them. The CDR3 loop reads CASSLAGLAVGDTEAFF. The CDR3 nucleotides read TGTGCCAGCAGCTTAGCGGGATTGGCAGTTGGGGACACTGAAGCTTTCTTT.

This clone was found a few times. The chain's CDR3 is CATQQGQGNNEQFF. In nucleotides, the CDR3 is TGTGCCACCCAACAGGGTCAGGGGAACAATGAGCAGTTCTTC. The chain uses TRBV19 and TRBJ2-1; D is perhaps TRBD1 (6 bases). Looked up from germline, CDR1 is LNHDA and CDR2 is SQIVND (reference sequence). The CDR3 runs 14 residues. Trimming pared 10 bases from V and 5 bases from J, leaving 18 bases between.

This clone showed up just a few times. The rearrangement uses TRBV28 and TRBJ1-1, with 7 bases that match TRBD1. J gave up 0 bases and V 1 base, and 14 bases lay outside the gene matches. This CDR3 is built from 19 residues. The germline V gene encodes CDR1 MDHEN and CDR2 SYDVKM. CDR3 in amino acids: CASSLYPPRQGGLNTEAFF. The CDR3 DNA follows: TGTGCCAGCAGTTTATACCCCCCGAGACAGGGAGGATTGAACACTGAAGCTTTCTTT.

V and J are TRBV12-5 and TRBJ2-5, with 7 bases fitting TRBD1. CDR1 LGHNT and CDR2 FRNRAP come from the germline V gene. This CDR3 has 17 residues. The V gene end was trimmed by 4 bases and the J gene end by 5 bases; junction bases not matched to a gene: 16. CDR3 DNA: TGTGCTAGTGGTTCCCTTTTCTCCGGGACAGAGCGGGAGACCCAGTACTTC. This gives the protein CASGSLFSGTERETQYF. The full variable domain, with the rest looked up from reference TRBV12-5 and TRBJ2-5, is DARVTQTPRHKVTEMGQEVTMRCQPILGHNTVFWYRQTMMQGLELLAYFRNRAPLDDSGMPKDRFSAEMPDATLATLKIQPSEPRDSAVYFCASGSLFSGTERETQYFGPGTRLLVL.

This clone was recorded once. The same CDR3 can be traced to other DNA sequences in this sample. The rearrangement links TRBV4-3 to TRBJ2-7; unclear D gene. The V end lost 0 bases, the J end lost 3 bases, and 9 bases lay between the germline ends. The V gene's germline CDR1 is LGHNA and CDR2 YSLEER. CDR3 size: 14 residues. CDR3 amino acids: CASSQDPASYEQYF. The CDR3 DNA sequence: TGCGCCAGCAGCCAAGACCCAGCGAGCTACGAGCAGTACTTC.

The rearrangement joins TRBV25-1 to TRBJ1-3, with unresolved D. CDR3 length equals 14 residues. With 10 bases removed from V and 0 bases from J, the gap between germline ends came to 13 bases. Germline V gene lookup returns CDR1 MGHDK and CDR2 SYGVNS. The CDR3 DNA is TGTGCCACGCGCGGGCAGCACTCTGGAAACACCATATATTTT. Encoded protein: CATRGQHSGNTIYF.

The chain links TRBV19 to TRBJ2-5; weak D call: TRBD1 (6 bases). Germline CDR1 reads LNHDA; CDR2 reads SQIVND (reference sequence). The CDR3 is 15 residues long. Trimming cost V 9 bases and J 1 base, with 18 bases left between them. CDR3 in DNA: TGTGCCAGCTCGGACAGTAAAGAGCTCCAAGAGACCCAGTACTTC. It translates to CASSDSKELQETQYF.

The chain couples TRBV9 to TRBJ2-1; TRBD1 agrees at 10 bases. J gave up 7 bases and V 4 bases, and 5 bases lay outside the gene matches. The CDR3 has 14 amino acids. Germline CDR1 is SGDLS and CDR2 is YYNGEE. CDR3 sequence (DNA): TGTGCCAGCAGCCCGGGACAGGGGCAAAATGAGCAGTTCTTC. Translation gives CASSPGQGQNEQFF.

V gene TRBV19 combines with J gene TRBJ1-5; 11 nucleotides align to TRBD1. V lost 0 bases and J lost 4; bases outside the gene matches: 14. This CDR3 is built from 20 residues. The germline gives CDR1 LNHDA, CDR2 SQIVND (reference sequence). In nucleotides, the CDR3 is TGTGCCAGTAGTATAGATCGGGTCCCGGACAGGGGGCCGGGGAATCAGCCCCAGCATTTT. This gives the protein CASSIDRVPDRGPGNQPQHF.

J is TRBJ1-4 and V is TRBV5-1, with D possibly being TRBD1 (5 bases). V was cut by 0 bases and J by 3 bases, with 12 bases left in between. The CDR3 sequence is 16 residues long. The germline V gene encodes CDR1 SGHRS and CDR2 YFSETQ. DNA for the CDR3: TGCGCCAGCAGCTTGGGACAGTGGGTGGCTAATGAAAAACTGTTTTTT. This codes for CASSLGQWVANEKLFF. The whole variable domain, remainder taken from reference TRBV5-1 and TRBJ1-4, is KAGVTQTPRYLIKTRGQQVTLSCSPISGHRSVSWYQQTPGQGLQFLFEYFSETQRNKGNFPGRFSGRQFSNSRSEMNVSTLELGDSALYLCASSLGQWVANEKLFFGSGTQLSVL.

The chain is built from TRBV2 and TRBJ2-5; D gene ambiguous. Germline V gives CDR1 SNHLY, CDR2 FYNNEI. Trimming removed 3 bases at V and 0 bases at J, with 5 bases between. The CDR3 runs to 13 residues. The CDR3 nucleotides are TGTGCCAGCAGTGACTTGTACCAAGAGACCCAGTACTTC. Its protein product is CASSDLYQETQYF.